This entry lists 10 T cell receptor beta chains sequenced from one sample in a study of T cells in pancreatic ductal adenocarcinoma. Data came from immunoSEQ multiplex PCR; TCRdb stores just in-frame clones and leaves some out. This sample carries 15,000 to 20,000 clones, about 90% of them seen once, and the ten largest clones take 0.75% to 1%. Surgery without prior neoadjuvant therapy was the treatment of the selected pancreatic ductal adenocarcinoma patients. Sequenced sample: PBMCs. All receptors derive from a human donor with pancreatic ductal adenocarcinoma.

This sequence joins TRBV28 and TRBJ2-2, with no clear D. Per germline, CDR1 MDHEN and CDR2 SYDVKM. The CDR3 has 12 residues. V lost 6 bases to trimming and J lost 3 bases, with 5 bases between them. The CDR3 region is CASSYYTGELFF. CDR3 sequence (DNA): TGTGCCAGCAGCTATTACACCGGGGAGCTGTTTTTT.

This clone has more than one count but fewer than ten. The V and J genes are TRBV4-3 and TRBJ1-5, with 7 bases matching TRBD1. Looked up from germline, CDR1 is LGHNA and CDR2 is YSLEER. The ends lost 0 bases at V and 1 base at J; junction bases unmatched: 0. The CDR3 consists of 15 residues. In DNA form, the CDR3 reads TGCGCCAGCAGCCAAGACAGGGGGAGCAATCAGCCCCAGCATTTT. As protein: CASSQDRGSNQPQHF.

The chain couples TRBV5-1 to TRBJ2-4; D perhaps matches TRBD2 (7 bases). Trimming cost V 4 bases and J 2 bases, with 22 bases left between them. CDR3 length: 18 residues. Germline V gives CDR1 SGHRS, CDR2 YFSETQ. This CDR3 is CASSPGARGREPKNIQYF. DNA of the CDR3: TGCGCCAGCAGCCCGGGGGCTCGGGGGAGGGAACCCAAAAACATTCAGTACTTC.

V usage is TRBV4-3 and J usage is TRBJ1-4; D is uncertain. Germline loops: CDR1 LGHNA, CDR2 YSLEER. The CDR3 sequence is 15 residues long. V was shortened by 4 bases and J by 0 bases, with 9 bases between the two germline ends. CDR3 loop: CASSRGISTNEKLFF. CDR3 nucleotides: TGCGCCAGCAGCCGAGGGATTTCAACTAATGAAAAACTGTTTTTT.

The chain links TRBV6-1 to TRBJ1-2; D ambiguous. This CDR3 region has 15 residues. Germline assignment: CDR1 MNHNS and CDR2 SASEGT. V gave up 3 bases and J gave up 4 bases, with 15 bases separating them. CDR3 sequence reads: CASSERQRNSYGYTF. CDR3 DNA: TGTGCCAGCAGTGAGCGGCAGAGAAATTCCTATGGCTACACCTTC.

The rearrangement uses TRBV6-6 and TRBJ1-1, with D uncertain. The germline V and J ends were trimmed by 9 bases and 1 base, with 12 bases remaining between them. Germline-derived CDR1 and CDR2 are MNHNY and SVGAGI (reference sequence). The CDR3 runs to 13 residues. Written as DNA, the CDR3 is TGTGCCAGTCAAACGGTCGAGAACACTGAAGCTTTCTTT. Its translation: CASQTVENTEAFF.

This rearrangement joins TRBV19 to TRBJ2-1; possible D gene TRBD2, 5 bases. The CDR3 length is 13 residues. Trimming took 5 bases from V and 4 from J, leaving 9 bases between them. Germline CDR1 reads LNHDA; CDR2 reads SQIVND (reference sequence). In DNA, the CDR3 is TGTGCCAGTAGTGCTGGACTTTACAATGAGCAGTTCTTC. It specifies CASSAGLYNEQFF. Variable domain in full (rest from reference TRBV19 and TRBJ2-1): DGGITQSPKYLFRKEGQNVTLSCEQNLNHDAMYWYRQDPGQGLRLIYYSQIVNDFQKGDIAEGYSVSREKKESFPLTVTSAQKNPTAFYLCASSAGLYNEQFFGPGTRLTVL.

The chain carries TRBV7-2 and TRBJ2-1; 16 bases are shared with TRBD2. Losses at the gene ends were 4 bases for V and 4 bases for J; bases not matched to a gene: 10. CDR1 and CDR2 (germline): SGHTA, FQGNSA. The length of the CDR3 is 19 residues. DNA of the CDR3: TGTGCCAGCAGCTACGTCGGGACTAGCGGGGGGGCTTCTTACAATGAGCAGTTCTTC. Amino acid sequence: CASSYVGTSGGASYNEQFF.

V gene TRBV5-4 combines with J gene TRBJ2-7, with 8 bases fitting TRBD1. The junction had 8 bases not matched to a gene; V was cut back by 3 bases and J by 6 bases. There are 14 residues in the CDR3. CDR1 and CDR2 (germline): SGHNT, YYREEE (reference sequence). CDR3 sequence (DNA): TGTGCCAGCAGCTCCACGGACAGGGCGGGCGAGCAGTACTTC. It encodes CASSSTDRAGEQYF. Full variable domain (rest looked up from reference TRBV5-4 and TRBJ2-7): ETGVTQSPTHLIKTRGQQVTLRCSSQSGHNTVSWYQQALGQGPQFIFQYYREEENGRGNFPPRFSGLQFPNYSSELNVNALELDDSALYLCASSSTDRAGEQYFGPGTRLTVT.

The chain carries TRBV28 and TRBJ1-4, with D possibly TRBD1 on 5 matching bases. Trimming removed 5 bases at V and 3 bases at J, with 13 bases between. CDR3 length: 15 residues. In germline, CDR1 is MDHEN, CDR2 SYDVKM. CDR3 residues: CASSDPTGANEKLFF. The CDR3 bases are TGTGCCAGCAGTGACCCTACGGGGGCTAATGAAAAACTGTTTTTT.